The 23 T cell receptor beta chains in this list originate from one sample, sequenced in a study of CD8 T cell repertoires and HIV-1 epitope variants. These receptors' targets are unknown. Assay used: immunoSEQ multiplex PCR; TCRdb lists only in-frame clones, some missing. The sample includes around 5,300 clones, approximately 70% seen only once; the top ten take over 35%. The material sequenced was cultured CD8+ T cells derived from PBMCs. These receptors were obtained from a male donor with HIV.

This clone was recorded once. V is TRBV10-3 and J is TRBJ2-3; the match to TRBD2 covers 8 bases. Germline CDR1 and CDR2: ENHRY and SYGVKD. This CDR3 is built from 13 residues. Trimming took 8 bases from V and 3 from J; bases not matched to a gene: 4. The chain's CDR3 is CAIFGGGTDTQYF. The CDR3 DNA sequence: TGTGCCATCTTTGGCGGGGGGACAGATACGCAGTATTTT.

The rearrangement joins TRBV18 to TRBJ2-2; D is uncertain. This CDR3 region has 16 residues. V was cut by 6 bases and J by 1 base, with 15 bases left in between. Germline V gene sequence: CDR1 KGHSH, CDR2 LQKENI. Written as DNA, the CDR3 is TGTGCCAGCTCGCCAAGAAGGCTGGAGAACACCGGGGAGCTGTTTTTT. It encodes CASSPRRLENTGELFF.

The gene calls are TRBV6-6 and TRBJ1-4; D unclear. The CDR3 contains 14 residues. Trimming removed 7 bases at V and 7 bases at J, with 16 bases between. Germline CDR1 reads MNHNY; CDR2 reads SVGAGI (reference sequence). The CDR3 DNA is TGTGCCAGCACCTTGTTGAGGGTGGGTGAAAAACTGTTTTTT. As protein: CASTLLRVGEKLFF.

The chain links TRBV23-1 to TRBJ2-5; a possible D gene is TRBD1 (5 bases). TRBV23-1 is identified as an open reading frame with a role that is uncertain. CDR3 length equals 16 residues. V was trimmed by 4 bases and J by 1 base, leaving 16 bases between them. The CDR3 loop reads CASSPEAGHSQETQYF. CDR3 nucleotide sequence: TGCGCCAGCAGTCCCGAGGCAGGACATTCCCAAGAGACCCAGTACTTC.

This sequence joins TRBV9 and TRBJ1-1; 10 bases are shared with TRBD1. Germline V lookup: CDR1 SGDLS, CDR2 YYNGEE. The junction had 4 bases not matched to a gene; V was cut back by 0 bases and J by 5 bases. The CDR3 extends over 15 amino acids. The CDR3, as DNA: TGTGCCAGCAGCGTAGTTGGGACAGGGGTAACTGAAGCTTTCTTT. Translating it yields CASSVVGTGVTEAFF.

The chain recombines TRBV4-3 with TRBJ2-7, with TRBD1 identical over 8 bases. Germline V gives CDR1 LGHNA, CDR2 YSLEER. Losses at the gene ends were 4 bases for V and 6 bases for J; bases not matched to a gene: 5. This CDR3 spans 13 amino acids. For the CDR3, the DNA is TGCGCCAGCAGCCCGCGGACAGGGTTCGAGCAGTACTTC. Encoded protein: CASSPRTGFEQYF.

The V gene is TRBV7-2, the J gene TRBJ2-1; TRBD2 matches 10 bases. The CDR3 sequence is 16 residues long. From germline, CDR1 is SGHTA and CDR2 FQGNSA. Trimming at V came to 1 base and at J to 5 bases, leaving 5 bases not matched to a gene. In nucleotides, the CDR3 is TGTGCCAGCAGCTTAGAAGGACTAGCGGCAGACAATGAGCAGTTCTTC. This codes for CASSLEGLAADNEQFF.

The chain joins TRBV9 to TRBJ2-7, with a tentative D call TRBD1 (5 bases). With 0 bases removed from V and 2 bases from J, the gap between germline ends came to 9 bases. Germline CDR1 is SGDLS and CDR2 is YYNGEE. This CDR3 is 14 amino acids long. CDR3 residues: CASSVDGATYEQYF. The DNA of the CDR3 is TGTGCCAGCAGCGTAGATGGGGCCACCTACGAGCAGTACTTC.

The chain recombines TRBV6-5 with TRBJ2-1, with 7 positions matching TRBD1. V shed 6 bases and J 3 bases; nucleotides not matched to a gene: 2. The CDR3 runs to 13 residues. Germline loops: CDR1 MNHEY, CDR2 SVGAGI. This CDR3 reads CASSRDSYNEQFF. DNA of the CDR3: TGTGCCAGCAGCCGGGACAGCTACAATGAGCAGTTCTTC.

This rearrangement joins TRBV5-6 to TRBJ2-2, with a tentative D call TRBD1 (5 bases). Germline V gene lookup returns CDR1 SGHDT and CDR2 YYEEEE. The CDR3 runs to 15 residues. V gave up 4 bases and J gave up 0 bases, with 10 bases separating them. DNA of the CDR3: TGTGCCAGCAGCCCAGGGTTCGCGAACACCGGGGAGCTGTTTTTT. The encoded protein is CASSPGFANTGELFF.

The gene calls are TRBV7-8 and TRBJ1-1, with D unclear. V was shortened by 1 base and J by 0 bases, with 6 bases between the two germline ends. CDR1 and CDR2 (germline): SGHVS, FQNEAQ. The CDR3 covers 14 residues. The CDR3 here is CASSLVAVNTEAFF. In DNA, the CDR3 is TGTGCCAGCAGCTTAGTCGCCGTGAACACTGAAGCTTTCTTT. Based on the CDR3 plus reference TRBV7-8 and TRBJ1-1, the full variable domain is GAGVSQSPRYKVAKRGQDVALRCDPISGHVSLFWYQQALGQGPEFLTYFQNEAQLDKSGLPSDRFFAERPEGSVSTLKIQRTQQEDSAVYLCASSLVAVNTEAFFGQGTRLTVV.

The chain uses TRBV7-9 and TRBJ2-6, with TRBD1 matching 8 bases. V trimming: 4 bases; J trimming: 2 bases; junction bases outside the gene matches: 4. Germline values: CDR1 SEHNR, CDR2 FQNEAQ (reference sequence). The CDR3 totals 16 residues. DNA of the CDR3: TGTGCCAGCAGCTCATTACAGGGGGCTGGGGCCAACGTCCTGACTTTC. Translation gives CASSSLQGAGANVLTF.

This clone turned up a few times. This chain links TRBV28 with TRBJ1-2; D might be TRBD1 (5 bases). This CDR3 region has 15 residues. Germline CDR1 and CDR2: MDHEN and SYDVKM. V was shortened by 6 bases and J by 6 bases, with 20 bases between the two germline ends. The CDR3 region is CASSLEGGVANGYTF. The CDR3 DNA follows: TGTGCCAGCAGCCTGGAGGGAGGGGTGGCGAATGGCTACACCTTC.

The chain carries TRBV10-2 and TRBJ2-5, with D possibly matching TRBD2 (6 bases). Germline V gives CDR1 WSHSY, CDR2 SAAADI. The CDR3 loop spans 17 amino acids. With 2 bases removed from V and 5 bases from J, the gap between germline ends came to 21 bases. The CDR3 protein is CASSENDGTPEGETQYF. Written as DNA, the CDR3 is TGCGCCAGCAGTGAGAACGATGGGACTCCGGAGGGGGAGACCCAGTACTTC.

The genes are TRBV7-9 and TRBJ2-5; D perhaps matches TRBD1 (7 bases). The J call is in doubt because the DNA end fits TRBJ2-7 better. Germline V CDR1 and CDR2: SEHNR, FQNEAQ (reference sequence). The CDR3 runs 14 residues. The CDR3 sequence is CASSLQGTSYEQYF. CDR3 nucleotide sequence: TGTGCCAGCAGCCTACAGGGGACTTCCTACGAGCAGTACTTC.

The CDR3 reads CASSPPATDTQYF. CDR3 coding DNA: TGTGCCAGCTCACCACCGGCGACAGATACGCAGTATTTT. This sequence joins TRBV18 and TRBJ2-3; no definite D call. Germline V gives CDR1 KGHSH, CDR2 LQKENI. The CDR3 runs to 13 residues. V lost 0 bases to trimming and J lost 3 bases, with 4 bases between them. Full variable domain (rest looked up from reference TRBV18 and TRBJ2-3): NAGVMQNPRHLVRRRGQEARLRCSPMKGHSHVYWYRQLPEEGLKFMVYLQKENIIDESGMPKERFSAEFPKEGPSILRIQQVVRGDSAAYFCASSPPATDTQYFGPGTRLTVL.

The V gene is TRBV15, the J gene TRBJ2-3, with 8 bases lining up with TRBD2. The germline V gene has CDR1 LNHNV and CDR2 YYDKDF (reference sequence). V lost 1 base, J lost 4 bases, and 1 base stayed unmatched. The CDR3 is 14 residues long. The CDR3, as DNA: TGTGCCACCAGCAGAGCGGGAGGGGCAGATACGCAGTATTTT. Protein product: CATSRAGGADTQYF.

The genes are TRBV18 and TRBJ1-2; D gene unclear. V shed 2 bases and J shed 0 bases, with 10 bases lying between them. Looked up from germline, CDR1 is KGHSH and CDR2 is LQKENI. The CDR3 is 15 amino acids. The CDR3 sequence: CASSPVGSANYGYTF. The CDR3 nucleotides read TGTGCCAGCTCACCAGTGGGATCAGCTAACTATGGCTACACCTTC.

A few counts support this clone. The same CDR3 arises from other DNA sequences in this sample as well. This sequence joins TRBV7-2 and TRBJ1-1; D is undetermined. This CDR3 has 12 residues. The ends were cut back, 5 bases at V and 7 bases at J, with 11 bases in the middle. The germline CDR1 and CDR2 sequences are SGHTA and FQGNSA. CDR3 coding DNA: TGTGCCAGCAGCCCATCCAAGCTTGAAGCTTTCTTT. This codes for CASSPSKLEAFF.

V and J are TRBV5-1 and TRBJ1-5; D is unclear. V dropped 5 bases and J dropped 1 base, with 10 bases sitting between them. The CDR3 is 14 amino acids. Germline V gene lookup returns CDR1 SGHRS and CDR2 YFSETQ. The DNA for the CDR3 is TGCGCCAGCAGTTCTCGACACAGCAATCAGCCCCAGCATTTT. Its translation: CASSSRHSNQPQHF. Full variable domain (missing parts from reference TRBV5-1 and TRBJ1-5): KAGVTQTPRYLIKTRGQQVTLSCSPISGHRSVSWYQQTPGQGLQFLFEYFSETQRNKGNFPGRFSGRQFSNSRSEMNVSTLELGDSALYLCASSSRHSNQPQHFGDGTRLSIL.

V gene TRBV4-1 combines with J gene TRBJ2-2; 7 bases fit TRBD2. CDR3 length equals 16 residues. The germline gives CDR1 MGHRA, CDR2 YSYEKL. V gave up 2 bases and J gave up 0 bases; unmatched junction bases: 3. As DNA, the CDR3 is TGCGCCAGCAGCCAATCTAGCGGAGCGAACACCGGGGAGCTGTTTTTT. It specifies CASSQSSGANTGELFF.

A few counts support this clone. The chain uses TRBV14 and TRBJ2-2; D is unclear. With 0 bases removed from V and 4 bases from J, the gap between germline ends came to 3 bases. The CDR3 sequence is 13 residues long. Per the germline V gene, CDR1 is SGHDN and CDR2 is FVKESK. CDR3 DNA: TGTGCCAGCAGCCAAGATACCACCGGGGAGCTGTTTTTT. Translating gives CASSQDTTGELFF.

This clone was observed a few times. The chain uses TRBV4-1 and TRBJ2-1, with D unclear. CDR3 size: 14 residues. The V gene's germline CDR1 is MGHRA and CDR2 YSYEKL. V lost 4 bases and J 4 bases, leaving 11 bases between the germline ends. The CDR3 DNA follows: TGCGCCAGCAGCCGTATAGGCGATTACAATGAGCAGTTCTTC. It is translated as CASSRIGDYNEQFF.